This TCR beta chain appears in the sequencing data of a study of Ad26.COV2.S vaccination and SARS-CoV-2 variants. V was cut by 0 bases and J by 1 base, with 10 bases left in between. Per germline, CDR1 SGHDT and CDR2 YYEEEE. This CDR3 is 15 amino acids long. As for treatment: about 20 received Ad26.COV2.S at low or high dose, single or two shots; roughly 5 received placebo; per-sample allocation not given. Sampling was done on day 63 after the first vaccine or placebo injection. Clones were read by immunoSEQ multiplex PCR, and TCRdb kept only the in-frame ones, dropping some. The sample includes fewer than 400,000 clones, 86% of them seen just once.

Here the sequenced sample was peripheral blood, taken in a trial of Ad26.COV2.S vaccine versus placebo. The chain couples TRBV5-6 to TRBJ1-1, with a possible D match to TRBD1 (5 bases). The clonotype originates from a person aged 18 to 65 who received the Ad26.COV2.S COVID-19 vaccine or a placebo. As DNA, the CDR3 is TGTGCCAGCAGCTTGGCCAGGGTGCGGAACACTGAAGCTTTCTTT. Protein product: CASSLARVRNTEAFF.